One and the same sample provided the 15 T cell receptor beta chains below, sequenced in a study of long-term antiretroviral therapy in people with HIV. Researchers ran immunoSEQ v3.0 at survey level. Some clones are missing from TCRdb's copy, which holds only in-frame ones; the method was immunoSEQ multiplex PCR. The table records 42,000 or so clones, roughly nine tenths of them present only once. This material consisted of unsorted PBMCs, taken 1.2 years after starting antiretroviral therapy. All receptors come from a woman between 45 and 60 years old with HIV.

The chain employs TRBV7-2 and TRBJ2-5, with 8 bases lining up with TRBD1. V lost 4 bases and J lost 7; bases outside the gene matches: 8. Per the germline V gene, CDR1 is SGHTA and CDR2 is FQGNSA. The CDR3 spans 14 residues. The CDR3 sequence: CASSSTGAGGTQYF. CDR3 bases: TGTGCCAGCAGCTCGACAGGGGCTGGGGGGACCCAGTACTTC.

The chain has TRBV5-4 and TRBJ1-1; D gene unclear. Germline V lookup: CDR1 SGHNT, CDR2 YYREEE (reference sequence). Trimming stripped 4 bases from V and 4 bases from J, with 11 bases between. CDR3 length: 13 residues. This CDR3 reads CASSPTVGTEAFF. The CDR3 nucleotides read TGTGCCAGCAGCCCGACGGTGGGCACTGAAGCTTTCTTT.

The rearrangement links TRBV5-1 to TRBJ2-7; no firm D call. Trimming shortened V by 2 bases and J by 6 bases, and 15 bases separated the two germline ends. This CDR3 spans 14 amino acids. From germline, CDR1 is SGHRS and CDR2 YFSETQ. The CDR3 region has the DNA TGCGCCAGCAGCTTAACACCCGACTCTGGCGAGCAGTACTTC. Its protein is CASSLTPDSGEQYF.

The genes are TRBV11-2 and TRBJ1-1, with a tentative D call TRBD1 (5 bases). Trimming stripped 4 bases from V and 4 bases from J, with 10 bases between. This CDR3 has 13 residues. CDR1 and CDR2 from the germline V gene are SGHAT and FQNNGV. Here the CDR3 reads CASSWGRATEAFF. DNA of the CDR3: TGTGCCAGCAGCTGGGGGAGGGCCACTGAAGCTTTCTTT.

The V and J genes are TRBV5-8 and TRBJ2-1; D remains unclear. Germline V gene data show CDR1 as SGHTS and CDR2 as YDEGEE. The CDR3 has 12 residues. V gave up 2 bases and J gave up 11 bases, with 11 bases separating them. The CDR3 loop reads CASSFIRAQQFF. CDR3 DNA sequence: TGTGCCAGCAGCTTCATAAGGGCCCAGCAGTTCTTC.

The chain recombines TRBV10-3 with TRBJ1-2, with D unresolved. From germline, CDR1 is ENHRY and CDR2 SYGVKD. CDR3 length: 14 amino acids. V was shortened by 7 bases and J by 5 bases, with 17 bases between the two germline ends. CDR3 in DNA: TGTGCCATCAAAGGTAGTTCTTCCGGGTATGGCTACACCTTC. Translating gives CAIKGSSSGYGYTF.

The chain links TRBV7-2 to TRBJ2-7, with 7 positions matching TRBD1. Germline V lookup: CDR1 SGHTA, CDR2 FQGNSA. CDR3 size: 15 residues. J gave up 1 base and V 2 bases, and 5 bases lay outside the gene matches. The CDR3 DNA sequence: TGTGCCAGCAGCTTAATACAGGGGCGATCCTACGAGCAGTACTTC. It codes for CASSLIQGRSYEQYF. The variable domain in full, with the rest retrieved from reference TRBV7-2 and TRBJ2-7, is GAGVSQSPSNKVTEKGKDVELRCDPISGHTALYWYRQSLGQGLEFLIYFQGNSAPDKSGLPSDRFSAERTGGSVSTLTIQRTQQEDSAVYLCASSLIQGRSYEQYFGPGTRLTVT.

The chain employs TRBV12-5 and TRBJ1-1; weak D call: TRBD1 (5 bases). V was cut by 1 base and J by 6 bases, with 12 bases left in between. The CDR3 has 14 amino acids. In germline, CDR1 is LGHNT, CDR2 FRNRAP. The CDR3 sequence: CASGLALTGAEAFF. CDR3 sequence (DNA): TGTGCTAGTGGTTTGGCTCTTACAGGCGCTGAAGCTTTCTTT. The whole variable domain, remainder taken from reference TRBV12-5 and TRBJ1-1, is DARVTQTPRHKVTEMGQEVTMRCQPILGHNTVFWYRQTMMQGLELLAYFRNRAPLDDSGMPKDRFSAEMPDATLATLKIQPSEPRDSAVYFCASGLALTGAEAFFGQGTRLTVV.

This rearrangement joins TRBV27 to TRBJ1-2; TRBD1 matches at 10 bases. The V segment lost 7 bases and the J segment 7 bases; nucleotides outside the gene matches: 9. Looked up from germline, CDR1 is MNHEY and CDR2 is SMNVEV (reference sequence). This CDR3 has 14 residues. The CDR3 loop is CASKPGQGMSGYTF. The CDR3 DNA reads TGTGCCAGCAAACCGGGACAGGGGATGAGTGGCTACACCTTC.

This clone was seen a few times. The chain links TRBV7-9 to TRBJ1-4; D remains ambiguous. CDR1 is SEHNR, CDR2 FQNEAQ, per germline (reference sequence). The CDR3 contains 15 residues. V was clipped by 1 base and J by 8 bases, with 14 bases between them. The CDR3 DNA follows: TGTGCCAGCAGCTTAGTGGCGCTATCCAACGAAAAACTGTTTTTT. Residues: CASSLVALSNEKLFF.

This sequence joins TRBV5-1 and TRBJ2-7, with D perhaps TRBD2 (5 bases). In germline, CDR1 is SGHRS, CDR2 YFSETQ. The CDR3 has 12 amino acids. V lost 2 bases, J lost 12 bases, and 15 bases lay in between. In DNA form, the CDR3 reads TGCGCCAGCAGCTTCGGCCGGGATAGCCTGTACTTC. Its protein is CASSFGRDSLYF.

Concerning this clone itself: A junction end diverges from the germline sequence, so it may reflect a read error. This rearrangement joins TRBV15 to TRBJ1-2; a possible D gene is TRBD1 (6 bases). CDR1 is LNHNV, CDR2 YYDKDF, per germline (reference sequence). The CDR3 is made up of 15 amino acids. CDR3 sequence reads: CATSGDRLPGYGYTF. The CDR3 region has the DNA TGTGCCACCAGCGGAGACAGGTTGCCGGGGTATGGCTACACCTTC.

V usage is TRBV5-5 and J usage is TRBJ1-1, with no clear D. V lost 0 bases, J lost 5 bases, and 11 bases lay in between. CDR3 size: 14 residues. Germline V CDR1 and CDR2: SGHKS, YYEKEE (reference sequence). The CDR3 spells CASSLDGSRTEAFF. CDR3 bases: TGTGCCAGCAGCTTGGATGGCAGTCGGACTGAAGCTTTCTTT.

The chain recombines TRBV4-3 with TRBJ2-7; 7 bases map to TRBD1. Germline-derived CDR1 and CDR2 are LGHNA and YSLEER. V was clipped by 4 bases and J by 0 bases; unmatched bases: 9. The CDR3 is 16 amino acids. CDR3 amino acids: CASSPGRTGPSYEQYF. CDR3 nucleotides: TGCGCCAGCAGCCCTGGAAGGACAGGTCCCTCCTACGAGCAGTACTTC.

The CDR3 bases are TGCGCCAGCAGCCTCGGACAGCCGGGCAATCAGCCCCAGCATTTT. It is translated as CASSLGQPGNQPQHF. The J gene is TRBJ1-5, the V gene TRBV5-1, with TRBD1 as a possible D gene (6 bases). CDR1 and CDR2 (germline): SGHRS, YFSETQ. The CDR3 is made up of 15 amino acids. The V end was cut by 4 bases, the J end by 2 bases, with 13 bases between.